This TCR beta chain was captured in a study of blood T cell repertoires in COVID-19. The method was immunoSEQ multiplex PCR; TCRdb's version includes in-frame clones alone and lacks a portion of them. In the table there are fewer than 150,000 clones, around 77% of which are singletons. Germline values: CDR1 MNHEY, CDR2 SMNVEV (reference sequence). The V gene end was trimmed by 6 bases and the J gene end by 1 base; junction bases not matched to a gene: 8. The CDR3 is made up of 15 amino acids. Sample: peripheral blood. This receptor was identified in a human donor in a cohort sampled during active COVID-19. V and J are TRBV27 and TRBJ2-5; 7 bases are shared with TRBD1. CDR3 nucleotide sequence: TGTGCCAGCAGCCCCACCGGGACAGCCCAAGAGACCCAGTACTTC. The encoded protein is CASSPTGTAQETQYF.